This T cell receptor beta chain was documented in a study of cytotoxic CD8 clonotypes in ibrutinib-treated CLL. CDR1 is PRHDT and CDR2 is FYEKMQ in the germline V gene (reference sequence). The CDR3 runs to 17 residues. Unmatched junction bases numbered 3, after V lost 5 bases and J lost 0 bases. Profiled with immunoSEQ multiplex PCR; TCRdb holds only in-frame clones, not every one. This sample has 250,000 to 350,000 clones, with 60% to 80% found just once. The chain uses TRBV13 and TRBJ2-3; TRBD2 agrees at 15 bases. The input for sequencing was PBMCs, taken at disease progression, from a patient treated with ibrutinib. The clonotype originates from a human donor with chronic lymphocytic leukemia. CDR3 amino acids: CASSLGLAGGSTDTQYF. For the CDR3, the DNA is TGTGCCAGCAGCCTTGGACTAGCGGGAGGGAGCACAGATACGCAGTATTTT.